This TCR beta chain was observed in a study of cytomegalovirus exposure and HLA in healthy donors. About the study: Across roughly 400 genotyped donors, more than 75% landed in the Caucasian-associated ancestry cluster. Study-wide results and caveats: Association with HLA alleles at 0.05 false discovery rate was found for roughly 17,000 TCR beta sequences in a later analysis. Reports state that TCR beta sequences accurately predicted most subjects' HLA-A and HLA-B alleles. Rarity characterized most TCR sequences, yet some public TCRs appeared in many donors.

Researchers ran the PCR with 60 Vbeta and 13 Jbeta primers. The repertoire was sequenced with immunoSEQ multiplex PCR; TCRdb's copy has only in-frame clones and lacks some. The table lists around 120,000 clones, roughly 78% of them singletons, with around 3% in the top ten. Germline CDR1 reads SEHNR; CDR2 reads FQNEAQ (reference sequence). The CDR3 extends over 14 amino acids. With 5 bases removed from V and 6 bases from J, the gap between germline ends came to 14 bases. To note about this clone: Its specificity is unknown.

Sequenced material: PBMCs. The chain uses TRBV7-9 and TRBJ2-1; the D is unclear. The receptor was isolated from a woman in her forties in good health and CMV-seronegative. Here the CDR3 DNA reads TGTGCCAGCAGCCGGCCTGGAAGAGGCAATGAGCAGTTCTTC. Its translation: CASSRPGRGNEQFF.